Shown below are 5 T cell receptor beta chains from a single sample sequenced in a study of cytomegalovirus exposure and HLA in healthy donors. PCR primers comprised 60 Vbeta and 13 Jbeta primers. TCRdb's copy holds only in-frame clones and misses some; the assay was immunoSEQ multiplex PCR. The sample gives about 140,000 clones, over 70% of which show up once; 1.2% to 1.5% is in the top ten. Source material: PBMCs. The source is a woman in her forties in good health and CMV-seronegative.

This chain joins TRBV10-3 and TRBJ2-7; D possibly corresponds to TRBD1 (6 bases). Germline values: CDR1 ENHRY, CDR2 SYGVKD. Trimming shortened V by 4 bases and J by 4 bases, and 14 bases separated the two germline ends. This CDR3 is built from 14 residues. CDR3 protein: CAISVQGILYEQYF. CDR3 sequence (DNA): TGTGCCATCAGTGTCCAGGGGATCCTGTACGAGCAGTACTTC.

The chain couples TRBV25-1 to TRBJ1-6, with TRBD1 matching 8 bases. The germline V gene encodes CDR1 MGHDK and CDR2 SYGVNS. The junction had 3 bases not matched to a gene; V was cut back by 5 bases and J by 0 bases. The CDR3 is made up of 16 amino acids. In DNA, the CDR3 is TGTGCCAGCAGTAAGGACAGGGACTCCTATAATTCACCCCTCCACTTT. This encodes CASSKDRDSYNSPLHF.

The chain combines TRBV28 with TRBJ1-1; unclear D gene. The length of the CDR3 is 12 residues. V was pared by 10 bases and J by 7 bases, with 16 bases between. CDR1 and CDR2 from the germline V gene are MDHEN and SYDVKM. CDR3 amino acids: CAITPPAGEAFF. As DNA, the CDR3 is TGTGCCATCACCCCCCCGGCGGGTGAAGCTTTCTTT.

In DNA, the CDR3 is TGTGCCAGCAGATTAACAGGGGGGAGGGTACTATACAATGAGCAGTTCTTC. Translation gives CASRLTGGRVLYNEQFF. V is TRBV27 and J is TRBJ2-1, with a possible D match to TRBD1 (8 bases). CDR1 is MNHEY, CDR2 SMNVEV, per germline (reference sequence). V lost 6 bases and J 4 bases, leaving 22 bases between the germline ends. CDR3 length: 17 amino acids.

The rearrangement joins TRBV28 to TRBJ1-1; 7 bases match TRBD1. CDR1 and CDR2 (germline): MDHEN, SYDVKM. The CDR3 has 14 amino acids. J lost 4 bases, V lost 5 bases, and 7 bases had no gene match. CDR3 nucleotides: TGTGCCAGCAGTCGGACAGGAGTGAGCACTGAAGCTTTCTTT. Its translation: CASSRTGVSTEAFF.